The sequence of this TCR beta chain was determined in a study of shared clonotypes between healthy human individuals. Findings and caveats of the study: The authors expected sequencing depth to affect clonotype sharing among donors.

The CDR3 runs to 15 residues. Trimming pared 4 bases from V and 4 bases from J, leaving 13 bases between. Germline-derived CDR1 and CDR2 are MDHEN and SYDVKM. Samples underwent the assay at deep level. 150 to 250 ng DNA, around 30,000 T cell genomes, went into each sorted-subset replicate PCR. Here immunoSEQ multiplex PCR was the method, and the copy in TCRdb shows in-frame clones only, minus some. Of about 2.3 million clones listed, 85% to 95% are singletons. Comments on this clone: Its antigen is unknown.

The donor population consisted of healthy HIV-negative adults with no recent acute infections or vaccinations. The specimen sequenced was naive CD4+ T cells from PBMCs. Subset specified: CD45RA+ positively selected. V is TRBV28 and J is TRBJ1-4; D gene unclear. This clonotype originated in a man aged 18 to 35 in good health. Some clones in this sample may be carry-over from other donors' samples. The CDR3 region has the DNA TGTGCCAGCAGTTCTCGGGGTGCCGGTAATGAAAAACTGTTTTTT. Protein product: CASSSRGAGNEKLFF.